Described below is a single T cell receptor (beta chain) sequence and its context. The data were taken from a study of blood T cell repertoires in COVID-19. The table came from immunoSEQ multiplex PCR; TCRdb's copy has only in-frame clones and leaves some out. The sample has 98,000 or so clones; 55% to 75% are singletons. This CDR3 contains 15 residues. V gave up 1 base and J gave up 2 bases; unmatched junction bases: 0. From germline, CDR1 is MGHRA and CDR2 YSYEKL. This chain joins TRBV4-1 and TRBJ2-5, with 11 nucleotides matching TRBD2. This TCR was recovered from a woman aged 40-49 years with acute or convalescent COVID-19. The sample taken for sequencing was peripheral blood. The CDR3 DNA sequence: TGCGCCAGCAGCCAAGCTAGCGGGGGGCAAGAGACCCAGTACTTC. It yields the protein CASSQASGGQETQYF.